This T cell receptor beta chain stems from a study of metastatic and nonmetastatic thyroid tumors. Background on the study: Comparison of repertoires was carried out across blood and tumor or nodule tissue from malignant and benign thyroid patients.

Study-wide findings and caveats: The study reportedly found significantly higher TCR beta diversity in malignant thyroid tumors than benign nodules, in blood and tumor.

All patients reached thyroid surgery having received no treatment beforehand. Original processing methods: A classifier for distant metastasis in papillary thyroid cancer was constructed using CDR3 differences observed across clinicopathological groups. TCRdb re-clonotyped the PCR reads through MiXCR. The V and J calls were not made by the authors but by TCRdb's processing. The sample yields 45,000 to 65,000 clones, approximately 22% seen once. Deletions cut 5 bases from V and 5 bases from J, with 18 bases between. Germline V gives CDR1 MNHNS, CDR2 SASEGT. The CDR3 has 15 amino acids. There are many counts of this clone. Antigen unknown.

This chain joins TRBV6-1 and TRBJ1-1; possibly TRBD1 for D (5 bases). The clonotype originates from a female donor with papillary thyroid cancer or a benign thyroid nodule (not recorded which). Some clones in this sample may be carry-over from other donors' samples. Sequencing input: blood. The CDR3 region has the DNA TGTGCCAGCAGTCTCCGGGACGGCGTAGGGACTGAAGCTTTCTTT. It yields the protein CASSLRDGVGTEAFF.